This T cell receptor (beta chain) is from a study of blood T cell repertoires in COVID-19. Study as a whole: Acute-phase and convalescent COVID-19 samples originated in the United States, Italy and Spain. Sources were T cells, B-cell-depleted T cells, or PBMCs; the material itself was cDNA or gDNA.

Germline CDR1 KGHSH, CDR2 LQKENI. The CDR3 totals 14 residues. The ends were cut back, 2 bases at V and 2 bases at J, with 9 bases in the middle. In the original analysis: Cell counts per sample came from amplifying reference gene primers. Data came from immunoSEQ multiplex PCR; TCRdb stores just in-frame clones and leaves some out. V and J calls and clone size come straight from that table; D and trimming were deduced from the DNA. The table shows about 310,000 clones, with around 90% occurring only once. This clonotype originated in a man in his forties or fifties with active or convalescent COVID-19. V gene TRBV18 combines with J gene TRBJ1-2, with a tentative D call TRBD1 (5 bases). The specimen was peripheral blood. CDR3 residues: CASSPGNRNYGYTF. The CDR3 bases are TGTGCCAGCTCACCAGGGAACAGGAACTATGGCTACACCTTC.